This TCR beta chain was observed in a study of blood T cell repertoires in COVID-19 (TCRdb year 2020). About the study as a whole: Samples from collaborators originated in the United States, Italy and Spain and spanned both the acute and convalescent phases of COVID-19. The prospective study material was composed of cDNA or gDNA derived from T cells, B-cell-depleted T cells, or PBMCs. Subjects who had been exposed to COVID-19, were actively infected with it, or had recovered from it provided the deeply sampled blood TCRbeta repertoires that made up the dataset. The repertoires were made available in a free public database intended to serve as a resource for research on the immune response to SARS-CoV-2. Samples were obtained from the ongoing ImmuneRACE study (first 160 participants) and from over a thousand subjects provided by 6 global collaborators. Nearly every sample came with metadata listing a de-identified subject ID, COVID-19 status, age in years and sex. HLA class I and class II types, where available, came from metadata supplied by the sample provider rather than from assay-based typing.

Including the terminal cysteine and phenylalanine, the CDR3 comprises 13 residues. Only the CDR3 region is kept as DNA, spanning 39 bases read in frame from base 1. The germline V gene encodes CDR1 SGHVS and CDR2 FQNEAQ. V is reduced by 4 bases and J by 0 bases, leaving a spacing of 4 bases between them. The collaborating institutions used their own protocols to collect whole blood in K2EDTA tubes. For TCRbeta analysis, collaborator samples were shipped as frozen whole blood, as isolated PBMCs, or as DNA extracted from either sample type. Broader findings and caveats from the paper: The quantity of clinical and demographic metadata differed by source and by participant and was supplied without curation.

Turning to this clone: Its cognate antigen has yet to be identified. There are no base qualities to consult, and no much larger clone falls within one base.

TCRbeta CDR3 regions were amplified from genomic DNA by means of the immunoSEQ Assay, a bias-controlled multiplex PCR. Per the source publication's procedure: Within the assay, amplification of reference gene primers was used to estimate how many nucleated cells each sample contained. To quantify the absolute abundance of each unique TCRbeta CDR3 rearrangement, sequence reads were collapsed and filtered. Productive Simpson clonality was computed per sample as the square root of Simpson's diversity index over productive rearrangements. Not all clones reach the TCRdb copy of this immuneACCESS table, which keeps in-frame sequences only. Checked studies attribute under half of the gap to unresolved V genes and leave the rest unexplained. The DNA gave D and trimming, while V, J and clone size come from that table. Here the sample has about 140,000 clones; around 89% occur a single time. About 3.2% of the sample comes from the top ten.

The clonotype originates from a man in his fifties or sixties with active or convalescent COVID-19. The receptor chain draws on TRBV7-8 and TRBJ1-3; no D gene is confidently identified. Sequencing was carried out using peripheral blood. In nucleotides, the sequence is TGTGCCAGCAGCTCCTACTCTGGAAACACCATATATTTT. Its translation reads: CASSSYSGNTIYF.